Shown below are 19 T cell receptor beta chains from a single sample sequenced in a study of cytotoxic CD8 clonotypes in ibrutinib-treated CLL. This table comes from immunoSEQ multiplex PCR, and its TCRdb copy is limited to in-frame clones, with some not included. The top ten clones hold 6.5% to 8.5% of a sample with some 290,000 clones, around four fifths of them seen once. The sequencing here drew on PBMCs, taken before ibrutinib treatment. These receptors came from a human donor with chronic lymphocytic leukemia.

The chain has TRBV18 and TRBJ2-1; D is perhaps TRBD2 (5 bases). V gave up 0 bases and J gave up 6 bases, with 9 bases separating them. The CDR3 totals 14 residues. CDR1 KGHSH and CDR2 LQKENI come from the germline V gene. DNA for the CDR3: TGTGCCAGCTCACCACCTCTGCTAGCCAATGAGCAGTTCTTC. Amino acid sequence: CASSPPLLANEQFF.

The rearrangement links TRBV28 to TRBJ1-5; 7 bases are a match to TRBD1. Germline CDR1 MDHEN, CDR2 SYDVKM. CDR3 length: 17 amino acids. V lost 7 bases and J lost 0; bases outside the gene matches: 12. The CDR3 bases are TGTGCCAGCATTCCTCCGACAGGGAGGGGTAGCAATCAGCCCCAGCATTTT. This encodes CASIPPTGRGSNQPQHF.

The V call is TRBV28, the J call TRBJ1-5, with no clear D. With 7 bases removed from V and 5 bases from J, the gap between germline ends came to 6 bases. The CDR3 totals 11 residues. Germline CDR1 reads MDHEN; CDR2 reads SYDVKM. The CDR3 here is CASKRDQPQHF. The CDR3 DNA is TGTGCCAGCAAACGAGATCAGCCCCAGCATTTT.

The rearrangement joins TRBV25-1 to TRBJ1-2; 8 bases map to TRBD1. The CDR3 sequence is 16 residues long. The germline gives CDR1 MGHDK, CDR2 SYGVNS. The trim removed 1 base at V and 6 bases at J, leaving 10 bases unmatched. The CDR3 region is CASSEFWTGPQDGYTF. DNA of the CDR3: TGTGCCAGCAGTGAATTTTGGACAGGGCCACAGGATGGCTACACCTTC.

The CDR3 loop is CASLYENEQFF. For the CDR3, the DNA is TGTGCCAGCCTTTACGAAAATGAGCAGTTCTTC. The genes are TRBV4-2 and TRBJ2-1, with D unresolved. Germline values: CDR1 LGHNA, CDR2 YNFKEQ. This CDR3 has 11 residues. Trimming stripped 8 bases from V and 7 bases from J, with 9 bases between.

The chain couples TRBV5-4 to TRBJ1-4, with a tentative D call TRBD1 (5 bases). The CDR3 covers 15 residues. V lost 4 bases, J lost 7 bases, and 17 bases lay in between. Germline V lookup: CDR1 SGHNT, CDR2 YYREEE (reference sequence). CDR3 protein: CASSPRGGLSEKLFF. In nucleotides, the CDR3 is TGTGCCAGCAGCCCCCGGGGGGGGTTGAGTGAAAAACTGTTTTTT. Combining the CDR3 with reference TRBV5-4 and TRBJ1-4 gives the whole variable domain ETGVTQSPTHLIKTRGQQVTLRCSSQSGHNTVSWYQQALGQGPQFIFQYYREEENGRGNFPPRFSGLQFPNYSSELNVNALELDDSALYLCASSPRGGLSEKLFFGSGTQLSVL.

The chain carries TRBV11-2 and TRBJ2-7; TRBD2 matches at 13 bases. V shed 2 bases, J shed 5 bases, and the junction held 15 bases outside the gene matches. This CDR3 contains 19 residues. Looked up from germline, CDR1 is SGHAT and CDR2 is FQNNGV. The DNA of the CDR3 is TGTGCCAGCAGCTTAATTGGGGTCGGACTAGCGGGAGAACTTAACGAGCAGTACTTC. Translation gives CASSLIGVGLAGELNEQYF.

A word on this clone: The junction shows a germline mismatch at one end, possibly a read error. The V call is TRBV2, the J call TRBJ2-7; 11 positions match TRBD2. Germline assignment: CDR1 SNHLY and CDR2 FYNNEI. The CDR3 consists of 11 residues. CDR3 in amino acids: CASIGTSGRRF. The CDR3 nucleotides read TGTGCCAGCATCGGGACTAGCGGAAGGCGTTTC.

J is TRBJ2-1 and V is TRBV6-5; 8 bases are shared with TRBD2. The germline gives CDR1 MNHEY, CDR2 SVGAGI. CDR3 length: 14 residues. V shed 7 bases and J 7 bases; nucleotides not matched to a gene: 9. Here the CDR3 reads CASTGSGRGNEQFF. The DNA for the CDR3 is TGTGCCAGCACCGGAAGCGGGAGAGGGAATGAGCAGTTCTTC.

The chain is built from TRBV5-8 and TRBJ2-7; 9 positions agree with TRBD1. Germline values: CDR1 SGHTS, CDR2 YDEGEE. CDR3 length: 14 residues. J lost 2 bases, V lost 4 bases, and 4 bases had no gene match. The CDR3 spells CASSRGQGTYEQYF. Here the CDR3 DNA reads TGTGCCAGCAGCCGGGGACAGGGCACCTACGAGCAGTACTTC.

This clone has a single count. The J gene is TRBJ1-3, the V gene TRBV6-5; 8 bases agree with TRBD1. Germline V lookup: CDR1 MNHEY, CDR2 SVGAGI. V gave up 4 bases and J gave up 0 bases; unmatched junction bases: 2. CDR3 size: 15 residues. The CDR3 here is CASSFGTGSGNTIYF. DNA for the CDR3: TGTGCCAGCAGTTTCGGGACAGGCTCTGGAAACACCATATATTTT.

J is TRBJ1-2 and V is TRBV5-1; D remains unclear. The CDR3 loop spans 14 amino acids. Per the germline V gene, CDR1 is SGHRS and CDR2 is YFSETQ. Deletions cut 0 bases from V and 7 bases from J, with 13 bases between. For the CDR3, the DNA is TGCGCCAGCAGCTTGGACACTCCGACCTTTGGCTACACCTTC. This codes for CASSLDTPTFGYTF.

The V and J genes are TRBV18 and TRBJ2-7; D is ambiguous. The CDR3 contains 13 residues. In germline, CDR1 is KGHSH, CDR2 LQKENI. The V gene lost 2 bases and the J gene lost 3 bases, with 8 bases spanning the gap. CDR3: CASSPYFRYEQYF. The CDR3, as DNA: TGTGCCAGCTCACCATACTTCCGCTACGAGCAGTACTTC.

This rearrangement joins TRBV29-1 to TRBJ2-1, with D perhaps matching TRBD2 (7 bases). Germline-derived CDR1 and CDR2 are SQVTM and ANQGSEA. The CDR3 is made up of 13 amino acids. Trimming shortened V by 4 bases and J by 7 bases, and 14 bases separated the two germline ends. This chain's CDR3 is CSVAWTAGNEQFF. The CDR3 DNA reads TGCAGCGTTGCATGGACAGCGGGGAATGAGCAGTTCTTC.

Here the CDR3 reads CASSLVGAGELFF. The DNA for the CDR3 is TGTGCCAGCAGCTTAGTTGGGGCCGGGGAGCTGTTTTTT. The chain carries TRBV7-9 and TRBJ2-2; D is undetermined. Trimming removed 1 base from V and 6 bases from J, with 6 bases in between. Germline V gene lookup returns CDR1 SEHNR and CDR2 FQNEAQ (reference sequence). The CDR3 contains 13 residues.

The rearrangement joins TRBV6-5 to TRBJ1-1, with D unclear. Trimming pared 0 bases from V and 6 bases from J, leaving 11 bases between. Germline V gene sequence: CDR1 MNHEY, CDR2 SVGAGI. This CDR3 has 14 residues. As DNA, the CDR3 is TGTGCCAGCAGTTACTCGGGATACGTCCCTGAAGCTTTCTTT. Amino acid sequence: CASSYSGYVPEAFF.

This chain connects TRBV25-1 to TRBJ2-7; TRBD1 or TRBD2 may be the D gene (5 bases each). Germline values: CDR1 MGHDK, CDR2 SYGVNS. The ends were cut back, 8 bases at V and 2 bases at J, with 10 bases in the middle. The CDR3 contains 12 residues. CDR3 region: CASRDLTYEQYF. The CDR3 DNA follows: TGTGCCAGCCGGGACCTAACCTACGAGCAGTACTTC.

A few counts support this clone. V and J are TRBV20-1 and TRBJ2-7; no clear D gene. The CDR3 runs to 11 residues. Germline assignment: CDR1 DFQATT and CDR2 SNEGSKA (reference sequence). Trimming shortened V by 1 base and J by 1 base, and 2 bases separated the two germline ends. The CDR3 nucleotides are TGCAGTGCTAGAGCGTCCTACGAGCAGTACTTC. Amino acid sequence: CSARASYEQYF.

This chain uses TRBV4-2 with TRBJ2-5; 9 positions agree with TRBD2. Trimming took 1 base from V and 5 from J; bases not matched to a gene: 5. Germline V gene lookup returns CDR1 LGHNA and CDR2 YNFKEQ. The CDR3 runs 15 residues. CDR3 region: CASSQALAGAETQYF. The CDR3, as DNA: TGTGCCAGCAGCCAAGCGTTAGCGGGAGCGGAGACCCAGTACTTC.